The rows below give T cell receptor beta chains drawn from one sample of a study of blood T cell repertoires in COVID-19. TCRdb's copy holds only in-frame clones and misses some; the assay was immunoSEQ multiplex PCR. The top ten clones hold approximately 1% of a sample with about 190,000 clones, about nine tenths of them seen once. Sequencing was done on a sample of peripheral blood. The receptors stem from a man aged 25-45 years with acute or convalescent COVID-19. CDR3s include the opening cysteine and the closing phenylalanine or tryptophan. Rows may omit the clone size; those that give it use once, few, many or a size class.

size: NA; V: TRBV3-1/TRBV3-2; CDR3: CASFSGTRGTEAFF
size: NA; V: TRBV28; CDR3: CASSFPFSYEQYF
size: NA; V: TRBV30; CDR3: CAWSVQALSSYNEQFF
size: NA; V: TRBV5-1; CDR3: CASSFRGPGNEKLFF
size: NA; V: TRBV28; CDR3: CASSLQGGYEKLFF
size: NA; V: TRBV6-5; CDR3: CASSYDSGFTGNTIYF
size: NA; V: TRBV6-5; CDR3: CASSKNRGLRETQYF
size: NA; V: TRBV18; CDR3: CASSPDKTSNSPLHF
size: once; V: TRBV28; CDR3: CASRSRGPLMGYGYTF
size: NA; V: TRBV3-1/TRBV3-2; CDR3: CASSHASGTGELFF
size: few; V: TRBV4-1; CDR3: CASSLNRGMNTEAFF
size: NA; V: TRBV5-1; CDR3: CASSSSGTSGQTNTDTQYF
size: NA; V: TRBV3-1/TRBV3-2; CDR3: CASSQAVQRGEQFF
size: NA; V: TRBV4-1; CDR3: CASSSTGTGKRNTIYF
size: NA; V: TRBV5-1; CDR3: CASSLGTAYGYTF
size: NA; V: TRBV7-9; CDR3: CASSLTGDGTEAFF
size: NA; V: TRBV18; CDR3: CASSPPWDRDEQYF
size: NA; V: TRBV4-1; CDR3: CASSSGTGRYSGANVLTF
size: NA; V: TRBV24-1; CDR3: CATNHSIQETQYF
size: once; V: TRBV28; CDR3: CASSSGLPGYTF
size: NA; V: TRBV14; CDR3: CASSQAGQGADEKLFF
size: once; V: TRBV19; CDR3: CASSPGYGYTF
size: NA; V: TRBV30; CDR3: CAWSDRGAEAFF
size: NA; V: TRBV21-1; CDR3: CASSKVLLKASGDTYEQYF
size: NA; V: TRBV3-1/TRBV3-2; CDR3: CASSQYRAGVSTDTQYF
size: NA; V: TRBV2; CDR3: CASRGPGTANQPQHF
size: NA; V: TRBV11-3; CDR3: CASSYETSHVHEQFF
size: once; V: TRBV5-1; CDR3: CASSSLAGGPVEDF
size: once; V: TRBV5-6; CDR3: CASSLNRGLGVNTEAFF
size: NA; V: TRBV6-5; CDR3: CASTMGQRNNEQFF
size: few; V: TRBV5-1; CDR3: CASSLGGGAGYEQYF
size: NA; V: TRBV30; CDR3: CAWSVHSNQPQHF
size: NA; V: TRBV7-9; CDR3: CASSWQRGGIYNEQFF
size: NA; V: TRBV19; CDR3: CASSAPAGTEAFF
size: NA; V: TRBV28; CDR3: CASSFPQRGSDEQFF
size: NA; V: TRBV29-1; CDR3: CSVAGTTASQPQHF
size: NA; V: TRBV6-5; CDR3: CASNTGGISYGYTF
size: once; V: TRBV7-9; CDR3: CASSFLRGRIGELFF
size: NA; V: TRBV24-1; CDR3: CATSDSGQGAYNEQFF
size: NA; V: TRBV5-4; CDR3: CASSSTMSYEQYF
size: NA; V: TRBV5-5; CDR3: CASSLNSDTEAFF
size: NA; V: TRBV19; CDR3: CASSSGHTVVYEQYF
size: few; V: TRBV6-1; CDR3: CASSERTSGSNEQFF
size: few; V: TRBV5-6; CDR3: CASSLVPSGTEAFF
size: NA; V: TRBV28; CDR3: CASRLNGAGNQPQHF
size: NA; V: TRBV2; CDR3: CASNDRSYGYTF
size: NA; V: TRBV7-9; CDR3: CASSLASGGWEQYF
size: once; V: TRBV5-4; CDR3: CASSRTGVNTQYF
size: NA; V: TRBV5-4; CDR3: CASSFWTMGSIQYF
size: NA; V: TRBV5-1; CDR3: CASSLTSGGALEQYF
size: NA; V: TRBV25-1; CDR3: CASSESGGQVENEQFF
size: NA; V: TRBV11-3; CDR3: CASSLVGHPQGDYGYTF
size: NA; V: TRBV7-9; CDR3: CASLGLGTGSTGELFF
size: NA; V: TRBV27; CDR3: CASSALRDSGTEAFF
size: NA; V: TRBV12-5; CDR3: CASGLATTGSGNTIYF
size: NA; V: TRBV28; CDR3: CASSPISPNSSPLHF
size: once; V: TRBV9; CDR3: CASSVRGTDTQYF
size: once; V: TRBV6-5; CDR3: CAVRRIQSTEAFF